This T cell receptor (beta chain) came from a study of T cells in women clearing cervical HPV infection. Turning to this clone: The read falls 3 residues short of the CDR3 end, and the missing part is taken from the germline J gene.

The CDR3 covers 12 residues. Germline CDR1 GTSNPN, CDR2 SVGIG (reference sequence). Profiled with immunoSEQ multiplex PCR; TCRdb holds only in-frame clones, not every one. The sample table includes around 22,000 clones. This receptor was taken from a woman aged 18-69 years with a cervical HPV16 infection that either progressed to CIN3+ or cleared (not recorded which). Sequenced material: blood buffy coat. The chain combines TRBV30 with TRBJ1-2; the D is unclear. CDR3 sequence reads: CAWSVFSDTYTF. CDR3 DNA, as far as it was read: TGTGCCTGGAGTGTATTTTCAGATACC.